This paragraph reports one T cell receptor beta chain. Sequenced by immunoSEQ multiplex PCR; TCRdb stores in-frame clones only, minus some. The sample includes roughly 2.4 million clones, around 95% seen only once; the top ten take approximately 0.13%. The data belong to a study of shared clonotypes between healthy human individuals. Across the whole study: Donors consisted of a couple of women and three men between 18 and 49.

There were no recent acute infections or vaccinations among the donors, who were healthy HIV-negative adults. The clonotype originates from a man between 18 and 29 years old in good health. Sequenced: naive CD4+ T cells sorted from blood. Subset meaning: CD45RA+ positively selected.

CDR3 residues: CASSSWPSGSYEQYF. Written as DNA, the CDR3 is TGTGCCAGCAGCTCGTGGCCTAGCGGGTCCTACGAGCAGTACTTC. The chain recombines TRBV7-9 with TRBJ2-7; 8 positions agree with TRBD2. This CDR3 has 15 residues. The germline gives CDR1 SEHNR, CDR2 FQNEAQ (reference sequence). V was clipped by 4 bases and J by 1 base; unmatched bases: 6.